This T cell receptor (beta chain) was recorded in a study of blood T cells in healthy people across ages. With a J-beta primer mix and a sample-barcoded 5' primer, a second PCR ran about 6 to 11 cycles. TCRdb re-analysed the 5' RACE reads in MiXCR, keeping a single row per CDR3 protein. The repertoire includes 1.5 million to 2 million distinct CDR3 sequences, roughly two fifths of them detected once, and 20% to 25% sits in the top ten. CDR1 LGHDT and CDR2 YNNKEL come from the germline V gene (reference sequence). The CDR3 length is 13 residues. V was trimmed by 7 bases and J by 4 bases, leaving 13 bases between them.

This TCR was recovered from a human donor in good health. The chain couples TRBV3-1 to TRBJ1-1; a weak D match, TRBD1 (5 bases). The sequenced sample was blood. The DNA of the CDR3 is TGTGCCAGCACCCGGGGAGGGGTCACTGAAGCTTTCTTT. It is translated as CASTRGGVTEAFF.